These 18 T cell receptor beta chains were all obtained from the same sample, sequenced in a study of beta chain features in type 1 diabetes. Study-level results: Researchers report that Type 1 diabetes patients had moderately but significantly shorter TCRB CDR3s across all four CD4+ subsets.

Sequenced material consisted of expressed TCRB transcripts (all of the isolated RNA was reverse transcribed). Profiling relied on immunoSEQ multiplex PCR, and the TCRdb table lists in-frame clones only, not all of them. The sample has about 400,000 clones, around an eighth seen once. The antigens these receptors bind are not known. What was sequenced was naive CD4+ T cells from blood. The receptor source for this set is a woman aged 18-29 years with type 1 diabetes.

The chain joins TRBV5-1 to TRBJ2-3; TRBD2 agrees at 7 bases. The V segment lost 3 bases and the J segment 0 bases; nucleotides outside the gene matches: 7. The germline CDR1 and CDR2 sequences are SGHRS and YFSETQ. The length of the CDR3 is 16 residues. The CDR3 is CASSWTSGGSTDTQYF. The CDR3 DNA reads as TGCGCCAGCAGCTGGACCTCGGGGGGAAGCACAGATACGCAGTATTTT.

This clone has only a few counts. The chain has TRBV18 and TRBJ2-1, with a weak D call TRBD2 (6 bases). The CDR3 runs to 13 residues. Germline lookup yields CDR1 KGHSH and CDR2 LQKENI. The V and J ends lost 3 bases and 6 bases respectively, with 9 bases between them. In nucleotides, the CDR3 is TGTGCCAGCTCACCGCGGGACGGCAATGAGCAGTTCTTC. It yields the protein CASSPRDGNEQFF.

There are a few counts of this clone. V usage is TRBV29-1 and J usage is TRBJ1-2; D gene ambiguous. Per germline, CDR1 SQVTM and CDR2 ANQGSEA. Trimming pared 6 bases from V and 4 bases from J, leaving 18 bases between. The CDR3 loop spans 14 amino acids. CDR3 region: CSVTPRAAPYGYTF. The CDR3 DNA reads TGCAGCGTAACGCCGCGGGCCGCCCCCTATGGCTACACCTTC.

With respect to this clone: Other DNA sequences from this sample encode an identical CDR3 as well. The chain employs TRBV30 and TRBJ2-1; tentatively, D is TRBD1 (6 bases). The V gene lost 2 bases and the J gene lost 6 bases, with 8 bases spanning the gap. Germline CDR1 GTSNPN, CDR2 SVGIG (reference sequence). The CDR3 spans 12 residues. This chain's CDR3 is CAWSLQGNEQFF. The CDR3 region has the DNA TGTGCCTGGAGTTTACAGGGCAATGAGCAGTTCTTC. Based on the CDR3 plus reference TRBV30 and TRBJ2-1, the full variable domain is SQTIHQWPATLVQPVGSPLSLECTVEGTSNPNLYWYRQAAGRGLQLLFYSVGIGQISSEVPQNLSASRPQDRQFILSSKKLLLSDSGFYLCAWSLQGNEQFFGPGTRLTVL.

V is TRBV18 and J is TRBJ1-5; 7 positions agree with TRBD1. The CDR3 is made up of 14 amino acids. V was clipped by 3 bases and J by 3 bases; unmatched bases: 2. Looked up from germline, CDR1 is KGHSH and CDR2 is LQKENI. CDR3 amino acids: CASSPGTDNQPQHF. The CDR3 DNA follows: TGTGCCAGCTCACCCGGGACAGACAATCAGCCCCAGCATTTT.

The chain couples TRBV18 to TRBJ1-1; a possible D gene is TRBD1 (5 bases). The germline V gene has CDR1 KGHSH and CDR2 LQKENI. Deletions cut 1 base from V and 7 bases from J, with 7 bases between. The CDR3 has 12 residues. The chain's CDR3 is CASSPRQFEAFF. The CDR3 nucleotides are TGTGCCAGCTCACCACGACAGTTTGAAGCTTTCTTT.

V and J are TRBV28 and TRBJ1-5, with D possibly TRBD1 on 5 matching bases. Per the germline V gene, CDR1 is MDHEN and CDR2 is SYDVKM. The V end was cut by 6 bases, the J end by 4 bases, with 22 bases between. The CDR3 spans 17 residues. CDR3 amino acids: CASRPRGWQDGNQPQHF. In nucleotides, the CDR3 is TGTGCCAGCAGGCCCCGGGGGTGGCAGGACGGGAATCAGCCCCAGCATTTT.

The chain recombines TRBV30 with TRBJ1-2; 8 bases match TRBD1. The CDR3 length is 15 residues. V gave up 0 bases and J gave up 5 bases; unmatched junction bases: 8. Germline lookup yields CDR1 GTSNPN and CDR2 SVGIG (reference sequence). The CDR3 loop is CAWSVPQGAGYGYTF. The CDR3 region has the DNA TGTGCCTGGAGTGTACCTCAGGGGGCGGGGTATGGCTACACCTTC.

There are a few counts of this clone. V is TRBV18 and J is TRBJ2-3; D is possibly TRBD2 (6 bases). Trimming took 7 bases from V and 4 from J, leaving 21 bases between them. CDR1 and CDR2 (germline): KGHSH, LQKENI. The CDR3 has 16 residues. CDR3 sequence reads: CASCRAGPARADTQYF. CDR3 nucleotides: TGTGCCAGCTGCAGAGCGGGCCCTGCTAGGGCAGATACGCAGTATTTT.

This clone was picked up a small number of times. This rearrangement joins TRBV18 to TRBJ2-1; 7 nucleotides match TRBD2. Germline V gene sequence: CDR1 KGHSH, CDR2 LQKENI. J gave up 10 bases and V 2 bases, and 11 bases lay outside the gene matches. The CDR3 loop spans 15 amino acids. CDR3 bases: TGTGCCAGCTCACCAAGGAGCGGGGTTTCATCCGAGCAGTTCTTC. Amino acid sequence: CASSPRSGVSSEQFF.

The chain joins TRBV28 to TRBJ2-7; D might be TRBD2 (6 bases). In germline, CDR1 is MDHEN, CDR2 SYDVKM. With 5 bases removed from V and 7 bases from J, the gap between germline ends came to 21 bases. The CDR3 contains 15 residues. The CDR3 DNA is TGTGCCAGCAGTGCCCCCGGGACCATGGCGGGGGAGCAGTACTTC. It yields the protein CASSAPGTMAGEQYF.

This clone was detected a few times. The chain combines TRBV13 with TRBJ2-4; possibly TRBD2 for D (5 bases). V was pared by 0 bases and J by 2 bases, with 8 bases between. Germline CDR1 and CDR2: PRHDT and FYEKMQ (reference sequence). CDR3 size: 15 residues. This CDR3 reads CASSLGGRPKNIQYF. CDR3 in DNA: TGTGCCAGCAGCTTAGGTGGGAGACCCAAAAACATTCAGTACTTC. The whole variable domain, filled in from reference TRBV13 and TRBJ2-4, reads AAGVIQSPRHLIKEKRETATLKCYPIPRHDTVYWYQQGPGQDPQFLISFYEKMQSDKGSIPDRFSAQQFSDYHSELNMSSLELGDSALYFCASSLGGRPKNIQYFGAGTRLSVL.

This clone was counted between two and nine times. V is TRBV10-2 and J is TRBJ2-3; 11 nucleotides align to TRBD2. The CDR3 has 16 amino acids. V lost 5 bases to trimming and J lost 2 bases; unmatched junction nucleotides: 6. Germline assignment: CDR1 WSHSY and CDR2 SAAADI. CDR3 sequence: CASSSGTSGITDTQYF. The CDR3 DNA reads as TGCGCCAGCAGTTCCGGGACTAGCGGCATCACAGATACGCAGTATTTT.

The chain combines TRBV7-9 with TRBJ2-7; D perhaps matches TRBD2 (6 bases). The length of the CDR3 is 15 residues. V was clipped by 5 bases and J by 0 bases, with 14 bases between them. Germline-derived CDR1 and CDR2 are SEHNR and FQNEAQ (reference sequence). The CDR3 loop is CASSPAGRSSYEQYF. The DNA for the CDR3 is TGTGCCAGCAGCCCAGCGGGCAGGAGCTCCTACGAGCAGTACTTC.

This clone was detected only a few times. This chain links TRBV9 with TRBJ1-2, with D perhaps matching TRBD1 (6 bases). The V end lost 5 bases, the J end lost 0 bases, and 17 bases lay between the germline ends. This CDR3 comprises 16 residues. Germline-derived CDR1 and CDR2 are SGDLS and YYNGEE. The CDR3 nucleotides are TGTGCCAGCAGTCTCAGGGGCGACTACACTAACTATGGCTACACCTTC. It yields the protein CASSLRGDYTNYGYTF.

This clone turned up a few times. CDR3 loop: CASSRPTSGRNSYNEQFF. Here the CDR3 DNA reads TGTGCCAGCAGCCGACCTACTAGCGGGCGAAACTCCTACAATGAGCAGTTCTTC. V is TRBV7-2 and J is TRBJ2-1; 9 nucleotides align to TRBD2. The V gene end was trimmed by 5 bases and the J gene end by 0 bases; junction bases not matched to a gene: 11. Germline V gives CDR1 SGHTA, CDR2 FQGNSA. The CDR3 has 18 amino acids.

This sequence joins TRBV5-1 and TRBJ2-5, with 7 bases identical to TRBD1. V was pared by 6 bases and J by 4 bases, with 12 bases of the junction left unmatched. The germline CDR1 and CDR2 sequences are SGHRS and YFSETQ. This CDR3 region has 15 residues. The CDR3 coding sequence is TGCGCCAGCACCGCCGCGGACAGACAGGGAGAGACCCAGTACTTC. Protein: CASTAADRQGETQYF.

This rearrangement joins TRBV19 to TRBJ1-5, with 10 bases lining up with TRBD1. The CDR3 is 14 residues long. Per the germline V gene, CDR1 is LNHDA and CDR2 is SQIVND (reference sequence). V trimming: 6 bases; J trimming: 5 bases; junction bases outside the gene matches: 4. This chain's CDR3 is CASSTGQGDQPQHF. CDR3 bases: TGTGCCAGTAGCACCGGACAGGGGGATCAGCCCCAGCATTTT.